The 8 T cell receptor beta chains reported below all come from one sample, sequenced in a study of blood T cell repertoires in COVID-19. Some clones are missing from TCRdb's copy, which holds only in-frame ones; the method was immunoSEQ multiplex PCR. The table shows 310,000 or so clones, with around 86% occurring only once. The sample comprised peripheral blood. Receptors originate from a man aged 50 to 59 with active or convalescent COVID-19.

A single count supports this clone. The V call is TRBV30, the J call TRBJ2-7; D possibly corresponds to TRBD1 (5 bases). V lost 0 bases to trimming and J lost 5 bases, with 17 bases between them. The CDR3 loop spans 15 amino acids. Germline V gene data show CDR1 as GTSNPN and CDR2 as SVGIG (reference sequence). Here the CDR3 reads CAWSVRSRDSNEQYF. The DNA of the CDR3 is TGTGCCTGGAGTGTAAGGTCCAGGGATTCGAACGAGCAGTACTTC.

J is TRBJ1-4 and V is TRBV27; D remains unclear. The length of the CDR3 is 14 residues. The germline V gene has CDR1 MNHEY and CDR2 SMNVEV (reference sequence). The V end lost 5 bases, the J end lost 5 bases, and 12 bases lay between the germline ends. The CDR3 region is CASSRSRVNEKLFF. In DNA, the CDR3 is TGTGCCAGCAGTCGTTCCCGGGTGAATGAAAAACTGTTTTTT.

V and J are TRBV18 and TRBJ1-3; D is uncertain. Trimming stripped 0 bases from V and 4 bases from J, with 7 bases between. The CDR3 extends over 14 amino acids. Germline loops: CDR1 KGHSH, CDR2 LQKENI. The CDR3 loop is CASSPPAQGNTIYF. The CDR3, as DNA: TGTGCCAGCTCACCACCGGCACAGGGAAACACCATATATTTT.

This clone appeared a few times. The chain uses TRBV28 and TRBJ2-2; perhaps TRBD2 as D (5 bases). V shed 1 base and J shed 4 bases, with 13 bases lying between them. This CDR3 contains 16 residues. The V gene's germline CDR1 is MDHEN and CDR2 SYDVKM. Here the CDR3 DNA reads TGTGCCAGCAGTTTATATGACGGCGGAGGCACCGGGGAGCTGTTTTTT. Translation: CASSLYDGGGTGELFF.

This clone was picked up one time. The chain has TRBV30 and TRBJ2-1; possibly TRBD2 for D (5 bases). Trimming shortened V by 2 bases and J by 8 bases, and 7 bases separated the two germline ends. CDR3 size: 11 residues. The V gene's germline CDR1 is GTSNPN and CDR2 SVGIG (reference sequence). CDR3 amino acids: CAWSYGDEQFF. CDR3 DNA: TGTGCCTGGAGTTACGGGGATGAGCAGTTCTTC.

V and J are TRBV11-1 and TRBJ2-7; the D is unclear. The germline gives CDR1 SGHAT, CDR2 FQDESV (reference sequence). Trimming removed 5 bases at V and 7 bases at J, with 18 bases between. The CDR3 contains 14 residues. CDR3 in DNA: TGTGCCAGCAGCCCCCCGTCTCGAACCGGGGAGCAGTACTTC. It encodes CASSPPSRTGEQYF.

V is TRBV6-5 and J is TRBJ1-1; 8 bases agree with TRBD1. Per the germline V gene, CDR1 is MNHEY and CDR2 is SVGAGI. Trimming cost V 7 bases and J 5 bases; bases outside gene matches: 12. This CDR3 is 15 amino acids long. The CDR3, as DNA: TGTGCCAGCACGGGAAGCCAGGGGGCGAGGACTGAAGCTTTCTTT. This codes for CASTGSQGARTEAFF.

This sequence joins TRBV9 and TRBJ2-2; 13 nucleotides match TRBD2. This CDR3 is built from 18 residues. Germline V gives CDR1 SGDLS, CDR2 YYNGEE. The V and J ends lost 4 bases and 1 base, in that order; junction bases with no gene match: 7. The CDR3 DNA reads as TGTGCCAGCAGCCCTCGGGGACTAGCGGGGAGGAACACCGGGGAGCTGTTTTTT. Translation: CASSPRGLAGRNTGELFF. The whole variable domain, remainder taken from reference TRBV9 and TRBJ2-2, is DSGVTQTPKHLITATGQRVTLRCSPRSGDLSVYWYQQSLDQGLQFLIQYYNGEERAKGNILERFSAQQFPDLHSELNLSSLELGDSALYFCASSPRGLAGRNTGELFFGEGSRLTVL.